The 18 T cell receptor beta chains given below trace back to one sample, sequenced in a study of blood T cell repertoires in COVID-19. The table came from immunoSEQ multiplex PCR; TCRdb's copy has only in-frame clones and leaves some out. The table has some 160,000 clones, more than 75% seen once. The sample consisted of peripheral blood. These receptors came from a woman between 65 and 79 years old with COVID-19, enrolled during active disease.

The rearrangement joins TRBV28 to TRBJ1-4; D possibly corresponds to TRBD1 (5 bases). V was clipped by 1 base and J by 5 bases, with 8 bases between them. The germline V gene encodes CDR1 MDHEN and CDR2 SYDVKM. This CDR3 comprises 14 residues. CDR3 nucleotide sequence: TGTGCCAGCAGTTTATCGGGGGGGAATGAAAAACTGTTTTTT. Translation: CASSLSGGNEKLFF.

The chain links TRBV3-1 (or the pseudogene TRBV3-2) to TRBJ2-1; a weak D match, TRBD1 (5 bases). The V end lost 2 bases, the J end lost 6 bases, and 8 bases lay between the germline ends. This CDR3 is 13 amino acids long. Germline V gene data show CDR1 as LGHDT and CDR2 as YNNKEL (reference sequence). CDR3 in amino acids: CASSQLGPNEQFF. CDR3 DNA: TGTGCCAGCAGCCAATTGGGGCCCAATGAGCAGTTCTTC.

The chain recombines TRBV5-8 with TRBJ2-5, with 7 bases fitting TRBD1. V lost 5 bases and J lost 4; bases outside the gene matches: 5. Germline lookup yields CDR1 SGHTS and CDR2 YDEGEE. This CDR3 contains 13 residues. In nucleotides, the CDR3 is TGTGCCAGCAGGCCTAGGGGGCGAGAGACCCAGTACTTC. As protein: CASRPRGRETQYF.

The J gene is TRBJ2-7, the V gene TRBV28; D possibly corresponds to TRBD1 (6 bases). The germline CDR1 and CDR2 sequences are MDHEN and SYDVKM. The CDR3 is made up of 15 amino acids. V lost 6 bases to trimming and J lost 4 bases, with 19 bases between them. The CDR3 sequence is CASSRRQVNSYEQYF. As DNA, the CDR3 is TGTGCCAGCAGCCGAAGACAGGTCAATTCTTACGAGCAGTACTTC.

The J gene is TRBJ2-1, the V gene TRBV11-2; D not resolved. The CDR3 contains 15 residues. Trimming removed 1 base from V and 7 bases from J, with 14 bases in between. Germline V gives CDR1 SGHAT, CDR2 FQNNGV. CDR3 DNA sequence: TGTGCCAGCAGCTTAGGGCCAATCCCCTTAAATGAGCAGTTCTTC. Translation: CASSLGPIPLNEQFF.

V usage is TRBV5-5 and J usage is TRBJ1-6; perhaps TRBD1 as D (5 bases). The CDR3 loop spans 15 amino acids. V lost 4 bases, J lost 8 bases, and 16 bases lay in between. Per germline, CDR1 SGHKS and CDR2 YYEKEE (reference sequence). Written as DNA, the CDR3 is TGTGCCAGCAGCCGGACGGGCAGGGCGGATTCACCCCTCCACTTT. Translating it yields CASSRTGRADSPLHF.

The chain uses TRBV5-1 and TRBJ2-7; TRBD1 aligns across 7 bases. The germline V gene has CDR1 SGHRS and CDR2 YFSETQ. CDR3 length: 16 amino acids. With 0 bases clipped from V and 0 bases from J, the junction kept 6 bases outside the gene matches. The CDR3 loop is CASSLAGTVASYEQYF. The DNA of the CDR3 is TGCGCCAGCAGCTTGGCTGGGACAGTGGCCTCCTACGAGCAGTACTTC.

This chain links TRBV6-5 with TRBJ1-2; perhaps TRBD1 as D (6 bases). The germline V and J ends were trimmed by 6 bases and 2 bases, with 16 bases remaining between them. Germline V gives CDR1 MNHEY, CDR2 SVGAGI. CDR3 size: 15 residues. In DNA form, the CDR3 reads TGTGCCAGCAGCCTAGAACAGGGTCGAAACTATGGCTACACCTTC. Translating gives CASSLEQGRNYGYTF.

The chain joins TRBV28 to TRBJ2-7; no reliable D call. V was trimmed by 7 bases and J by 2 bases, leaving 15 bases between them. CDR3 size: 14 residues. Germline CDR1 is MDHEN and CDR2 is SYDVKM. This chain's CDR3 is CASTLDRVTYEQYF. In DNA form, the CDR3 reads TGTGCCAGCACCCTCGATCGGGTTACCTACGAGCAGTACTTC. Variable domain in full (rest from reference TRBV28 and TRBJ2-7): DVKVTQSSRYLVKRTGEKVFLECVQDMDHENMFWYRQDPGLGLRLIYFSYDVKMKEKGDIPEGYSVSREKKERFSLILESASTNQTSMYLCASTLDRVTYEQYFGPGTRLTVT.

V is TRBV27 and J is TRBJ1-6, with 7 bases that match TRBD1. Germline V gene lookup returns CDR1 MNHEY and CDR2 SMNVEV (reference sequence). This CDR3 has 15 amino acids. The V gene end was trimmed by 6 bases and the J gene end by 4 bases; junction bases not matched to a gene: 6. CDR3 nucleotide sequence: TGTGCCAGCAGACCCGGGACAGTTTATAATTCACCCCTCCACTTT. It yields the protein CASRPGTVYNSPLHF.

The chain recombines TRBV9 with TRBJ1-1; D perhaps matches TRBD1 (5 bases). In germline, CDR1 is SGDLS, CDR2 YYNGEE. V gave up 0 bases and J gave up 0 bases, with 15 bases separating them. The CDR3 extends over 17 amino acids. The CDR3 loop is CASSVASGGFVNTEAFF. CDR3 coding DNA: TGTGCCAGCAGCGTAGCCTCTGGGGGGTTCGTGAACACTGAAGCTTTCTTT.

V is TRBV5-1 and J is TRBJ2-3, with TRBD2 matching 10 bases. V lost 3 bases, J lost 9 bases, and 10 bases stayed unmatched. CDR3 length: 15 amino acids. The germline CDR1 and CDR2 sequences are SGHRS and YFSETQ. CDR3 protein: CASSSQASGGGTQYF. In DNA, the CDR3 is TGCGCCAGCAGCTCACAGGCTAGCGGGGGTGGGACGCAGTATTTT.

This clone was observed a few times. The V call is TRBV2, the J call TRBJ1-5; possibly TRBD1 for D (5 bases). CDR1 and CDR2 from the germline V gene are SNHLY and FYNNEI. The length of the CDR3 is 15 residues. Trimming stripped 3 bases from V and 4 bases from J, with 13 bases between. CDR3 in DNA: TGTGCCAGCAGTGACCCCTCGGCAGGGAATCAGCCCCAGCATTTT. Protein sequence: CASSDPSAGNQPQHF. Full variable domain (outside the CDR3, taken from reference TRBV2 and TRBJ1-5): EPEVTQTPSHQVTQMGQEVILRCVPISNHLYFYWYRQILGQKVEFLVSFYNNEISEKSEIFDDQFSVERPDGSNFTLKIRSTKLEDSAMYFCASSDPSAGNQPQHFGDGTRLSIL.

The chain uses TRBV30 and TRBJ1-3; D is uncertain. Trimming pared 2 bases from V and 10 bases from J, leaving 12 bases between. Germline V gives CDR1 GTSNPN, CDR2 SVGIG (reference sequence). The CDR3 is made up of 12 amino acids. In DNA, the CDR3 is TGTGCCTGGAGTACTAATGGGTGGACCATATATTTT. Translation: CAWSTNGWTIYF. Drawing the rest from reference TRBV30 and TRBJ1-3, the complete variable domain is SQTIHQWPATLVQPVGSPLSLECTVEGTSNPNLYWYRQAAGRGLQLLFYSVGIGQISSEVPQNLSASRPQDRQFILSSKKLLLSDSGFYLCAWSTNGWTIYFGEGSWLTVV.

V and J are TRBV2 and TRBJ1-5; 7 bases line up with TRBD1. The CDR3 is 15 residues long. Losses at the gene ends were 3 bases for V and 3 bases for J; bases not matched to a gene: 5. From germline, CDR1 is SNHLY and CDR2 FYNNEI. CDR3 loop: CASSEGQGVNQPQHF. The DNA for the CDR3 is TGTGCCAGCAGTGAGGGGCAGGGGGTCAATCAGCCCCAGCATTTT.

The CDR3 here is CASSAIGSGVGQETQYF. For the CDR3, the DNA is TGTGCCAGCAGTGCGATTGGTAGCGGGGTAGGGCAAGAGACCCAGTACTTC. This chain joins TRBV27 and TRBJ2-5; 8 bases map to TRBD2. Unmatched junction bases numbered 13, after V lost 5 bases and J lost 2 bases. CDR1 MNHEY and CDR2 SMNVEV come from the germline V gene (reference sequence). This CDR3 has 17 amino acids.

The chain links TRBV6-4 to TRBJ2-1; a weak D match, TRBD1 (6 bases). From germline, CDR1 is MRHNA and CDR2 SNTAGT. The CDR3 has 17 residues. V gave up 0 bases and J gave up 7 bases, with 19 bases separating them. The CDR3 region has the DNA TGTGCCAGCAGTGACTCGACCTCCAGGGGTTTATTGAATGAGCAGTTCTTC. Protein sequence: CASSDSTSRGLLNEQFF.

The chain couples TRBV9 to TRBJ1-6, with TRBD1 identical over 10 bases. The CDR3 covers 15 residues. V shed 4 bases, J shed 8 bases, and the junction held 6 bases outside the gene matches. Germline V gene data show CDR1 as SGDLS and CDR2 as YYNGEE. DNA for the CDR3: TGTGCCAGCAGCCCGACCGGGACAGGGGATTCACCCCTCCACTTT. Protein product: CASSPTGTGDSPLHF. The full variable domain, in which reference TRBV9 and TRBJ1-6 provide the parts outside the CDR3, is DSGVTQTPKHLITATGQRVTLRCSPRSGDLSVYWYQQSLDQGLQFLIQYYNGEERAKGNILERFSAQQFPDLHSELNLSSLELGDSALYFCASSPTGTGDSPLHFGNGTRLTVT.